The clone carrying this T cell receptor beta chain was picked up one time. Each patient's cancer was a locally advanced or metastatic urothelial carcinoma. This sample is drawn from a study of PD-L1 blockade in urothelial cancer. Study details: Patients started atezolizumab around 2014, 1,200 mg intravenously every 3 weeks. Patients' histories included 0 to 3 prior chemotherapy regimens. The study recovered a median of roughly 150,000 T cells per blood sample.

Clones were read by immunoSEQ multiplex PCR, and TCRdb kept only the in-frame ones, dropping some. The sample gives 70,000 or so clones, around four fifths of which show up once; 4% to 6% is in the top ten. Germline values: CDR1 SGHRS, CDR2 YFSETQ. V shed 2 bases and J shed 0 bases, with 5 bases lying between them. The CDR3 totals 14 residues. The material was PBMCs, obtained around atezolizumab (anti-PD-L1) treatment. The origin of this receptor is a man aged 65 to 79 with urothelial cancer. The gene calls are TRBV5-1 and TRBJ1-4; unclear D gene. The CDR3 spells CASSFGSTNEKLFF. In nucleotides, the CDR3 is TGCGCCAGCAGCTTCGGGTCAACTAATGAAAAACTGTTTTTT.